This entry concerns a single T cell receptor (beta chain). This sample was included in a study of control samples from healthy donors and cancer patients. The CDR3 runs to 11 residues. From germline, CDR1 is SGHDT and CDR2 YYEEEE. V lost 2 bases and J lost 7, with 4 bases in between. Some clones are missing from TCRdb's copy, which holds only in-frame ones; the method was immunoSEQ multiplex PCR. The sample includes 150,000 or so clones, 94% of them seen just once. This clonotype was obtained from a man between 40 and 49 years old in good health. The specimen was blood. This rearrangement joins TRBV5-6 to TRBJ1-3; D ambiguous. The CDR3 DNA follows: TGTGCCAGCAGCTTACGGAACACCATATATTTT. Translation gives CASSLRNTIYF.